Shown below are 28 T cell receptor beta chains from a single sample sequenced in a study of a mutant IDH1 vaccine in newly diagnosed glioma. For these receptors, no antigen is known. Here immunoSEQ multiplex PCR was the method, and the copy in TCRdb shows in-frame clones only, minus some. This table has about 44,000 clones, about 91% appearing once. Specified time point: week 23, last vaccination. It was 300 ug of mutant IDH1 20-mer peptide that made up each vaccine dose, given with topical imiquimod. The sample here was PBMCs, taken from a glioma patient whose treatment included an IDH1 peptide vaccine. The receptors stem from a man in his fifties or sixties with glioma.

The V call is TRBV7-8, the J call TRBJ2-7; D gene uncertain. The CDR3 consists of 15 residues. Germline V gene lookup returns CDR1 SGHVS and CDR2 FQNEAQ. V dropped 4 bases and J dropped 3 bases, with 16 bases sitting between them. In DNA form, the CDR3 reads TGTGCCAGCAGCTCCCTGAGCGATCTGTTCTACGAGCAGTACTTC. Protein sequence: CASSSLSDLFYEQYF.

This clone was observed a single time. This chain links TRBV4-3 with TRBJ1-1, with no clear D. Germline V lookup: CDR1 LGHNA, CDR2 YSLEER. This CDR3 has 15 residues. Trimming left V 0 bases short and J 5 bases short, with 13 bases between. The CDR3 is CASSQERFVVTEAFF. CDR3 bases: TGCGCCAGCAGCCAAGAGAGGTTCGTTGTGACTGAAGCTTTCTTT.

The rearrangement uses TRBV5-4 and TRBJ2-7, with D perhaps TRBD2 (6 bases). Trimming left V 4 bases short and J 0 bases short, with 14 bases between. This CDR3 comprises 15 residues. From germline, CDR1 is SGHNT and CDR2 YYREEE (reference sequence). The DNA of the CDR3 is TGTGCCAGCAGCAGACCGGGAGAGTCCTCCTACGAGCAGTACTTC. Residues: CASSRPGESSYEQYF.

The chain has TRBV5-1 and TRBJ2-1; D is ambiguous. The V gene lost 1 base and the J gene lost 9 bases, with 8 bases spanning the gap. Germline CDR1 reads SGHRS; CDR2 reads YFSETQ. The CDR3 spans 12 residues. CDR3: CASSLRWGEQFF. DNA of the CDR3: TGCGCCAGCAGCTTGCGGTGGGGTGAGCAGTTCTTC.

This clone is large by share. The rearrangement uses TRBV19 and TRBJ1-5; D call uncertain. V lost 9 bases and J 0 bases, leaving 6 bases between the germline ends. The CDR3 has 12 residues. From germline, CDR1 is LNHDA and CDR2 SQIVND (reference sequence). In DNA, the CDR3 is TGTGCCAGCCGCCTTAGCAATCAGCCCCAGCATTTT. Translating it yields CASRLSNQPQHF.

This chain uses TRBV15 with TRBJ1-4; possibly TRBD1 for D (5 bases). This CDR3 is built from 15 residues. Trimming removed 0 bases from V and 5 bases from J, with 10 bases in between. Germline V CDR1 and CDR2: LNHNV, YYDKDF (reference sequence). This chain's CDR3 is CATSREFGGNEKLFF. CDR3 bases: TGTGCCACCAGCAGAGAATTCGGGGGGAATGAAAAACTGTTTTTT.

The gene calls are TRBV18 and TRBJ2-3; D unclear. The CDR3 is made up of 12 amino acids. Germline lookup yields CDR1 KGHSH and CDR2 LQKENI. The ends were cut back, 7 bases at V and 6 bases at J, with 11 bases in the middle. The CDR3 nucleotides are TGTGCCAGCTTTCATCCCGGTGATACGCAGTATTTT. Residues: CASFHPGDTQYF.

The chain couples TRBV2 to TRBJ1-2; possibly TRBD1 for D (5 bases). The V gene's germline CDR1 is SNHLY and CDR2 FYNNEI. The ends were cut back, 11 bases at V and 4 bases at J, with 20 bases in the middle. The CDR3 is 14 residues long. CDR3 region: CARPPQGLSYGYTF. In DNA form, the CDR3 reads TGTGCCCGCCCGCCCCAGGGTTTAAGCTATGGCTACACCTTC.

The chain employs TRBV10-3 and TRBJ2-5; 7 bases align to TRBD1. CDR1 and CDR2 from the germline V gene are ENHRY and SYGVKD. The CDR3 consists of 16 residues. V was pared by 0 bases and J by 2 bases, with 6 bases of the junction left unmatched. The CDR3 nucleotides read TGTGCCATCAGTGAGTCGAAGGGGGCTACACAAGAGACCCAGTACTTC. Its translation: CAISESKGATQETQYF.

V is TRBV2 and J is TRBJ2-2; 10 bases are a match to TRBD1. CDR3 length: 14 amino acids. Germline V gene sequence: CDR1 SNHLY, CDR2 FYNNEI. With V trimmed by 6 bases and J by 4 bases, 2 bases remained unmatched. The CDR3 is CASRGQGSTGELFF. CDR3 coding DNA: TGTGCCAGCAGGGGACAGGGGTCCACCGGGGAGCTGTTTTTT.

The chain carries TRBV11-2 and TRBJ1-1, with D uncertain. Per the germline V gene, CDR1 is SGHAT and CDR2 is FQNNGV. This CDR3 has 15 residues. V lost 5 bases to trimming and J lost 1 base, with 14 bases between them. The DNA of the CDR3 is TGTGCCAGCAGCCCCCGAAGGAACCCGAACACTGAAGCTTTCTTT. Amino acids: CASSPRRNPNTEAFF.

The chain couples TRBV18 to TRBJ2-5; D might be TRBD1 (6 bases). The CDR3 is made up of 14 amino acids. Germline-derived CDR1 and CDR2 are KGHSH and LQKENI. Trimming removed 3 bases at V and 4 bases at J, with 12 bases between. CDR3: CASSPDSRPETQYF. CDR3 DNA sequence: TGTGCCAGCTCACCGGACAGTAGGCCAGAGACCCAGTACTTC.

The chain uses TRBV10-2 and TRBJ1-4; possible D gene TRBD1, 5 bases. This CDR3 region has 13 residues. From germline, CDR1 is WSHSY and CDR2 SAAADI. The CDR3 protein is CASLGATNEKLFF. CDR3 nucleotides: TGCGCGAGTCTGGGGGCAACTAATGAAAAACTGTTTTTT.

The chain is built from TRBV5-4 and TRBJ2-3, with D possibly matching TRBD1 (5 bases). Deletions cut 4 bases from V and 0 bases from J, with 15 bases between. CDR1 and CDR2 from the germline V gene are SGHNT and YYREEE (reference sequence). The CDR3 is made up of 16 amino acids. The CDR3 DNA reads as TGTGCCAGCAGCCGGCAGGGCTCCTCCAGCACAGATACGCAGTATTTT. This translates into CASSRQGSSSTDTQYF.

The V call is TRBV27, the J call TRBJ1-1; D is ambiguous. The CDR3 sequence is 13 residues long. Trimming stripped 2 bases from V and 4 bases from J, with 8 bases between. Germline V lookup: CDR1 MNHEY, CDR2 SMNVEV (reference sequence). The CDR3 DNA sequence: TGTGCCAGCAGTTTACAGCTAGGCACTGAAGCTTTCTTT. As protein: CASSLQLGTEAFF.

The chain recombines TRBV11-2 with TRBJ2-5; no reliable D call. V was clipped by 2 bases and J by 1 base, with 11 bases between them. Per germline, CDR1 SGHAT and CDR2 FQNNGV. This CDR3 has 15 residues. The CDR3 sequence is CASSLIPVSQETQYF. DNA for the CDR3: TGTGCCAGCAGCTTAATCCCAGTCAGCCAAGAGACCCAGTACTTC.

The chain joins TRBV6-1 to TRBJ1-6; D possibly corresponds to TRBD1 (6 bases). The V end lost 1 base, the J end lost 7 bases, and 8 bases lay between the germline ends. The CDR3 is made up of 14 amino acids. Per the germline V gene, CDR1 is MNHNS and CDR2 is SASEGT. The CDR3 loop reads CASSEGRGNSPLHF. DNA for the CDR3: TGTGCCAGCAGTGAAGGCAGGGGCAATTCACCCCTCCACTTT.

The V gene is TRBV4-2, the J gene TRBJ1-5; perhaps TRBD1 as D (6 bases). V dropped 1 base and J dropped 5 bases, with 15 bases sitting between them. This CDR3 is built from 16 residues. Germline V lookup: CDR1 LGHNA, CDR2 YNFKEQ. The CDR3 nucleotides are TGTGCCAGCAGCCAAGTAGGGGGTGATCTTCATCAGCCCCAGCATTTT. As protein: CASSQVGGDLHQPQHF.

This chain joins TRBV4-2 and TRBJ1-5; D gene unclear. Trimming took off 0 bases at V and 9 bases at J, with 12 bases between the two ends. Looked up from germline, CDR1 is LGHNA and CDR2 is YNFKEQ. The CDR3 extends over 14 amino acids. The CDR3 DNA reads TGTGCCAGCAGCCAAGATAAAGGGTTTGTGCCCCAGCATTTT. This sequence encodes CASSQDKGFVPQHF.

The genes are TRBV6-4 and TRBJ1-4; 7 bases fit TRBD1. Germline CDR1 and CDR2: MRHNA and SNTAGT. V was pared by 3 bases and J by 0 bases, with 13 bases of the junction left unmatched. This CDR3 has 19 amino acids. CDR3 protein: CASSEWTGPKSATNEKLFF. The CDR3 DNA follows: TGTGCCAGCAGTGAATGGACAGGACCGAAAAGTGCAACTAATGAAAAACTGTTTTTT.

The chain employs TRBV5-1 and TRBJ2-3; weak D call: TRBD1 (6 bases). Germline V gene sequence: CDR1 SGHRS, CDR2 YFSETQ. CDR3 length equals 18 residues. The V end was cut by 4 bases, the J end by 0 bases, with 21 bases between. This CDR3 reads CASSDGGYRGGSTDTQYF. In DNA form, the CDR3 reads TGCGCCAGCAGCGACGGAGGCTATCGAGGGGGAAGCACAGATACGCAGTATTTT. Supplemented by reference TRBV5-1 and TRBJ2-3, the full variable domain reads KAGVTQTPRYLIKTRGQQVTLSCSPISGHRSVSWYQQTPGQGLQFLFEYFSETQRNKGNFPGRFSGRQFSNSRSEMNVSTLELGDSALYLCASSDGGYRGGSTDTQYFGPGTRLTVL.

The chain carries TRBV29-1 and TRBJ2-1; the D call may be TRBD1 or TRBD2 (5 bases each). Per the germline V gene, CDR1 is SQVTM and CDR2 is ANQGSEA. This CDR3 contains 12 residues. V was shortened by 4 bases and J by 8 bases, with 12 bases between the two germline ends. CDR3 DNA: TGCAGCGTTGGGGGACCTGAGGATGAGCAGTTCTTC. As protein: CSVGGPEDEQFF.

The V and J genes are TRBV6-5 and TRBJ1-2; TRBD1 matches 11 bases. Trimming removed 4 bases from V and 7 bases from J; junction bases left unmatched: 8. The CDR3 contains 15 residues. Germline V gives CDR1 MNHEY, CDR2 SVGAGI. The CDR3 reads CASSSWTGGYAGYTF. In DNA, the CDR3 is TGTGCCAGCAGTTCCTGGACAGGGGGCTACGCTGGCTACACCTTC.

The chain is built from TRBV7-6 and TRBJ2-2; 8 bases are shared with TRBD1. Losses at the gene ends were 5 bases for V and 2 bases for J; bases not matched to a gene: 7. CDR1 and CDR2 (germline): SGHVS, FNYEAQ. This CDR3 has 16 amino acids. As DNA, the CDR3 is TGTGCCAGCAGCGTAAGAACAGGGGGAAACACCGGGGAGCTGTTTTTT. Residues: CASSVRTGGNTGELFF.

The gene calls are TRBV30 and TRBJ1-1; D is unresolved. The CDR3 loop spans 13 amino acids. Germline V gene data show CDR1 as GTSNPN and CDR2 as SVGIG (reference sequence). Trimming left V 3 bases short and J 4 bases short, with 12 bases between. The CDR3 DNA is TGTGCCTGGAGCTTGGGTTGGGGCACTGAAGCTTTCTTT. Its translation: CAWSLGWGTEAFF.

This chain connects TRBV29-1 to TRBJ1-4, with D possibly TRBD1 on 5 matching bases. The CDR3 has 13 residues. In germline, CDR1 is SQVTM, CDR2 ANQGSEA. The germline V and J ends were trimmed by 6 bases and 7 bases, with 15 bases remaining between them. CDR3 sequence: CSVPGGAGEKLFF. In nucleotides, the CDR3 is TGCAGCGTCCCCGGAGGGGCGGGTGAAAAACTGTTTTTT.

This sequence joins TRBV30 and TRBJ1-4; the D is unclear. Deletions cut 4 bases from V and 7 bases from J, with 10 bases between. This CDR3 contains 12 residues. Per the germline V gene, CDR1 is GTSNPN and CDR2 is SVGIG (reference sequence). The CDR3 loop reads CAWNPAGEKLFF. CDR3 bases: TGTGCCTGGAACCCAGCGGGTGAAAAACTGTTTTTT.

CDR3 sequence reads: CASSGLQENYGYTF. The CDR3, as DNA: TGTGCCAGCAGTGGATTACAGGAAAACTATGGCTACACCTTC. This chain links TRBV25-1 with TRBJ1-2, with a weak D call TRBD1 (5 bases). The CDR3 runs to 14 residues. V lost 4 bases, J lost 2 bases, and 11 bases lay in between. Germline-derived CDR1 and CDR2 are MGHDK and SYGVNS.